This is a list of T cell receptor beta chains from one sample in a study of vaccination effects on CD4 cells after COVID-19. The table came from immunoSEQ multiplex PCR; TCRdb's copy has only in-frame clones and leaves some out. The table shows about 73,000 clones, with around 69% occurring only once. What these receptors recognize is not known. The source material was CD4+ T cells from PBMCs cultured without peptide, sampled after COVID-19 vaccination. The receptors originated from a human donor who received a COVID-19 vaccine. Both conserved end residues are part of each CDR3. D genes are given only for firm matches. A clone size is listed for some rows: how often the clone was seen (once, few, many), or a class if it is expanded.

>-|TRBV5-4|-|TRBJ2-3
CASSPSIQVDTQYF
TGTGCCAGCAGCCCCTCGATCCAGGTCGATACGCAGTATTTT
>-|TRBV6-6|-|TRBJ1-3
CASSQGRVGYSGNTIYF
TGTGCCAGCAGTCAGGGACGAGTGGGTTACTCTGGAAACACCATATATTTT
>few|TRBV2|-|TRBJ1-5
CASRYQGFSNQPQHF
TGTGCCAGCAGGTACCAGGGCTTTAGCAATCAGCCCCAGCATTTT
>-|TRBV10-1|TRBD1|TRBJ2-5
CASSESIQGGQETQYF
TGCGCCAGCAGTGAGTCGATACAGGGGGGTCAAGAGACCCAGTACTTC
>-|TRBV24-1|-|TRBJ2-2
CATSIGGRTGELFF
TGTGCCACCAGTATCGGGGGGCGCACCGGGGAGCTGTTTTTT
>few|TRBV10-3|-|TRBJ2-2
CAISESGNTGELFF
TGTGCCATCAGTGAGTCGGGGAACACCGGGGAGCTGTTTTTT
>-|TRBV18|TRBD1|TRBJ2-6
CASSQITGVSGANVLTF
TGTGCCAGCTCACAAATAACAGGGGTCTCTGGGGCCAACGTCCTGACTTTC
>-|TRBV6-6|-|TRBJ1-4
CASSYSEFNEKLFF
TGTGCCAGCAGTTACTCGGAATTTAATGAAAAACTGTTTTTT
>once|TRBV27|-|TRBJ1-6
CASSPRTGPNSPLHF
TGTGCCAGCAGTCCGAGGACGGGCCCTAATTCACCCCTCCACTTT
>-|TRBV5-1|-|TRBJ1-1
CASQGYTEAFF
TGCGCCAGTCAGGGATACACTGAAGCTTTCTTT
>few|TRBV10-1|TRBD2|TRBJ2-1
CASSESGGNNEQFF
TGCGCCAGCAGTGAGAGCGGGGGAAACAATGAGCAGTTCTTC
>-|TRBV2|-|TRBJ2-5
CASRGGQTQYF
TGTGCCAGCAGAGGGGGTCAGACCCAGTACTTC
>-|TRBV6-6|-|TRBJ2-3
CASSYGTGHSTDTQYF
TGTGCCAGCAGTTACGGGACGGGACATAGCACAGATACGCAGTATTTT
>-|TRBV25-1|-|TRBJ1-5
CASSEGGDGQPQHF
TGTGCCAGCAGTGAAGGGGGGGACGGGCAGCCCCAGCATTTT
>few|TRBV19|-|TRBJ1-4
CASRRSQNEKLFF
TGTGCCAGTAGGAGAAGTCAGAATGAAAAACTGTTTTTT
>-|TRBV2|-|TRBJ1-2
CASSEIGVYGYTF
TGTGCCAGCAGTGAGATTGGGGTCTATGGCTACACCTTC
>-|TRBV6-4|-|TRBJ1-1
CASSITENTEAFF
TGTGCCAGCAGCATAACAGAGAACACTGAAGCTTTCTTT
>once|TRBV9|-|TRBJ2-1
CASSAREWGSSYNEQFF
TGTGCCAGCAGCGCGAGGGAGTGGGGTTCGTCCTACAATGAGCAGTTCTTC
>-|TRBV6-2/TRBV6-3|-|TRBJ1-5
CASTPVYSNQPQHF
TGTGCCAGCACCCCGGTGTATAGCAATCAGCCCCAGCATTTT
>-|TRBV5-1|-|TRBJ1-4
CASSLYPTNEKLFF
TGCGCCAGCAGCTTGTATCCAACTAATGAAAAACTGTTTTTT
>-|TRBV4-3|-|TRBJ1-1
CASSQSLAIGAFF
TGCGCCAGCAGCCAATCCCTTGCAATCGGAGCTTTCTTT
>few|TRBV5-5|-|TRBJ1-5
CASSLGQGNNQPQHF
TGTGCCAGCAGCTTGGGCCAGGGGAACAATCAGCCCCAGCATTTT
>few|TRBV30|-|TRBJ1-1
CAWSGQTNTEAFF
TGTGCCTGGAGCGGACAGACGAACACTGAAGCTTTCTTT
>once|TRBV10-1|-|TRBJ2-2
CASSESRVLGTGELFF
TGCGCCAGCAGTGAGTCAAGAGTCCTGGGCACCGGGGAGCTGTTTTTT
>-|TRBV10-1|TRBD1|TRBJ2-5
CASSEGQGLGETQYF
TGCGCCAGCAGTGAGGGACAGGGCCTTGGAGAGACCCAGTACTTC
>-|TRBV21-1|-|TRBJ2-3
CASSTRPPGLVVSDTQYF
TGTGCCAGCAGCACCCGACCCCCGGGACTAGTTGTTTCAGATACGCAGTATTTT
>-|TRBV6-2/TRBV6-3|TRBD2|TRBJ2-1
CASSGRLARANRQFF
TGTGCCAGCAGTGGCCGACTAGCGCGGGCCAATAGGCAGTTCTTC
>-|TRBV29-1|TRBD1|TRBJ1-2
CSVQTPGQGRTNYGYTF
TGCAGCGTCCAAACCCCGGGACAGGGAAGGACTAACTATGGCTACACCTTC
>once|TRBV18|-|TRBJ1-1
CASSPSRQDYTEAFF
TGTGCCAGCTCACCGTCACGACAGGACTACACTGAAGCTTTCTTT
>-|TRBV27|-|TRBJ1-2
CASRPPRGRTAGYTF
TGTGCCAGCAGGCCCCCTCGGGGGCGTACGGCTGGCTACACCTTC
>-|TRBV21-1|-|TRBJ2-2
CASSKWDRENTGELFF
TGTGCCAGCAGCAAATGGGACAGGGAGAACACCGGGGAGCTGTTTTTT
>once|TRBV11-2|-|TRBJ2-1
CASSLASRQNNEQFF
TGTGCCAGCAGCTTAGCTAGCCGACAGAACAATGAGCAGTTCTTC
>few|TRBV9|-|TRBJ1-2
CASSKDRNYGYTF
TGTGCCAGCAGCAAAGACAGAAACTATGGCTACACCTTC
>-|TRBV10-3|TRBD1|TRBJ1-3
CAIRTGQASGNTIYF
TGTGCCATCAGGACAGGACAGGCCTCTGGAAACACCATATATTTT
>-|TRBV7-2|-|TRBJ2-1
CASSAHAGASYNEQFF
TGTGCCAGCAGCGCGCACGCGGGGGCTTCCTACAATGAGCAGTTCTTC
>-|TRBV28|-|TRBJ1-1
CASSLIRNTEAFF
TGTGCCAGCAGTTTGATCCGGAACACTGAAGCTTTCTTT
>-|TRBV9|-|TRBJ1-3
CASSVPGNTIYF
TGTGCCAGCAGCGTACCTGGGAACACCATATATTTT
>few|TRBV5-8|-|TRBJ2-3
CAAIGGTQYF
TGTGCCGCGATTGGGGGTACGCAGTATTTT
>-|TRBV7-2|-|TRBJ1-2
CASSFEDSRRYTF
TGTGCCAGCAGCTTCGAGGACAGTCGTCGCTACACCTTC
>-|TRBV5-4|-|TRBJ1-1
CASSRAGWITEAFF
TGTGCCAGCTCTCGAGCGGGTTGGATCACTGAAGCTTTCTTT
>-|TRBV6-1|-|TRBJ1-5
CASSEGRAGGRYVSQHF
TGTGCCAGCAGTGAAGGACGGGCAGGCGGCCGTTATGTGTCCCAGCATTTT
>few|TRBV29-1|TRBD1|TRBJ2-2
CSVEDTGTGFSTGELFF
TGCAGCGTTGAAGACACCGGGACAGGGTTTTCCACCGGGGAGCTGTTTTTT
>-|TRBV19|-|TRBJ2-3
CASRGAGSTDTQYF
TGTGCCAGCCGGGGGGCGGGTAGCACAGATACGCAGTATTTT
>-|TRBV5-1|-|TRBJ2-2
CASSSIVIQGAGELFF
TGCGCCAGCAGCTCGATAGTAATACAGGGAGCCGGGGAGCTGTTTTTT
>-|TRBV5-4|-|TRBJ2-3
CASSLFPEADTQYF
TGTGCCAGCAGCTTGTTCCCGGAGGCAGATACGCAGTATTTT
>-|TRBV18|-|TRBJ2-5
CASSPPRGGRETQYF
TGTGCCAGCTCACCACCGCGGGGCGGTCGGGAGACCCAGTACTTC
>-|TRBV11-1|TRBD2|TRBJ2-2
CASSLGGGSNTGELFF
TGTGCCAGCAGCTTAGGCGGGGGGTCGAACACCGGGGAGCTGTTTTTT
>-|TRBV19|-|TRBJ2-3
CASSIGDLRSTDTQYF
TGTGCCAGTAGTATCGGGGACCTAAGAAGCACAGATACGCAGTATTTT
>-|TRBV6-4|-|TRBJ2-5
CASSDHKRDDQETQYF
TGTGCCAGCAGTGACCATAAAAGGGATGACCAAGAGACCCAGTACTTC
>-|TRBV2|-|TRBJ1-1
CASSVLPGGNTEAFF
TGTGCCAGCAGTGTCCTCCCGGGCGGAAACACTGAAGCTTTCTTT
>few|TRBV2|-|TRBJ1-6
CSGGLSVVDPLHF
TGTTCCGGTGGGCTTAGCGTGGTGGACCCCCTCCACTTT
>-|TRBV3-1/TRBV3-2|-|TRBJ1-2
CASKGYYGYTF
TGTGCCAGCAAGGGATACTATGGCTACACCTTC
>-|TRBV30|-|TRBJ1-3
CAWSGHFSGNTIYF
TGTGCCTGGAGCGGACATTTCTCTGGAAACACCATATATTTT
>-|TRBV3-1/TRBV3-2|TRBD2|TRBJ2-3
CASSHYRTSGGASSTDTQYF
TGTGCCAGCAGCCACTATAGGACTAGCGGGGGGGCCTCGAGCACAGATACGCAGTATTTT
>-|TRBV7-9|TRBD1|TRBJ2-3
CASSPITGGRTDTQYF
TGTGCCAGCAGCCCGATCACAGGGGGTAGGACAGATACGCAGTATTTT
>once|TRBV3-1/TRBV3-2|-|TRBJ2-1
CASSQVFLALNNEQFF
TGTGCCAGCAGCCAAGTATTCCTAGCGCTTAACAATGAGCAGTTCTTC
>-|TRBV10-3|-|TRBJ1-1
CAISDTTKRTEAFF
TGTGCCATCAGTGACACGACTAAACGGACTGAAGCTTTCTTT
>-|TRBV11-2|-|TRBJ2-5
CASSPKSLSETQYF
TGTGCCAGCAGCCCAAAGAGTTTGTCAGAGACCCAGTACTTC
>-|TRBV9|-|TRBJ2-2
CASSAQYDTGELFF
TGTGCCAGCAGCGCCCAGTACGACACCGGGGAGCTGTTTTTT